The present entry profiles one T cell receptor (beta chain) with its context. Its antigen target is currently unknown. It has no much larger one-base neighbor in the sample; base qualities were not kept. The data were obtained in a study of vaccination and CD4 T cells after COVID-19 (dated by TCRdb to between 2021 and 2023). Describing the broader study: Every convalescent patient had a positive nasal swab PCR test for SARS-CoV-2, with mild disease in nine patients and severe disease in one. The convalescent cohort included six males and four females, with two Hispanic individuals, seven Caucasians, two Asians and one multiracial person. Each participant got two doses of either the Pfizer-BioNTech BNT162b2 vaccine (n=8) or the Moderna mRNA-1273 vaccine (n=2). Post-COVID blood samples were collected from convalescent patients a median of around 100 days after diagnosis, with a range of about 30 to 180 days. The time from the second vaccine dose to post-vaccine blood sampling had a median of around 72 days and ranged from about 14 to 241 days. Culture stimuli were overlapping spike peptide pools from SARS-CoV-2 and from the common cold coronaviruses HCoV-NL63, HCoV-OC43 and HCoV-229E. As controls, cultures received a CEFX viral epitope pool (the positive control), an HIV-1 Nef peptide pool (the negative control), or no peptide at all. The spike-specific CD4+ TCR repertoire was compared before and after mRNA vaccination in approximately ten COVID-19 convalescent patients and several infection-naive healthy vaccine recipients. Broad study findings and their caveats: In convalescent patients, nearly all vaccine-specific clones (304 of 307) were found to be mono-reactive for SARS-CoV-2 spike rather than cross-reactive with common cold coronaviruses. Although the median number of SARS-CoV-2-reactive clonotypes went up from around 19 after infection to more than 30 after vaccination, the increase was not significant. In convalescent patients, a median approximately 90% of post-vaccine SARS-CoV-2-reactive clones were detected only after vaccination, suggesting vaccine-specific priming. The study included relatively few convalescent patients and did not analyze early timepoints after natural infection.

The intended sense of this specimen's treatment or condition label: approximately 9-day PBMC culture with coronavirus spike peptide pools or control peptides (ViraFEST assay). The study used the ViraFEST assay, which expanded antigen-specific T cells with peptide pools and then identified expanded clonotypes by TCR sequencing. The positive SARS-CoV-2 PCR tests of the convalescent patients were dated from March to December 2020, before the Alpha, Beta and Delta variants emerged in the United States. Roughly 2.1 million PBMCs per well were cultured in IMDM with roughly 5% human AB serum and approximately 9.8 IU/ml IL-2, plus 10 ug/ml peptide pools. On days 3 and 7, half of the culture medium was replaced with fresh IL-2-containing medium. After 10 days of culture, CD4+ T cells were isolated by negative selection with the EasySep CD4+ T cell isolation kit. Ficoll-Paque Plus gradient centrifugation was used to isolate PBMCs from whole blood, and the isolated PBMCs were then either used fresh or cryopreserved at -140C. Each culture condition was generally run in triplicate wells.

Measured from the cysteine to the phenylalanine, the CDR3 is 15 residues long. The CDR3 DNA has 45 bases and is translated from base 1. The germline V and J ends show losses of 5 bases and 5 bases respectively, and no gene match explains 8 bases of the junction. Sequences MRHNA (CDR1) and SNTAGT (CDR2) are obtained from the germline V gene. The receptor library was made with PCR. TCR sequencing of DNA from cultured CD4+ T cells used the Oncomine TCR Beta short-read assay at the Johns Hopkins FTIC core. Genomic DNA was extracted from the cultured CD4+ T cells with the QIAamp micro DNA kit. The Oncomine TCR Beta libraries from cultured CD4+ T cells were pooled using unique dual indexes and then sequenced on an Illumina iSeq 100. Regarding the original processing steps: Non-productive sequences were removed, and CDR3s that did not start with C, did not end with F or W, or were shorter than 7 amino acids were discarded. Antigen-specific clonotypes were identified using the MANAFEST web application through comparison of peptide-stimulated wells with reference and other culture wells. To be called positive, a clone needed an FDR below 0.05, an odds ratio above 5, and a productive frequency above 0.1% in at least two of three replicate wells. Clonotypes that were significantly expanded in both SARS-CoV-2 spike wells and at least one common cold coronavirus spike condition were defined as cross-reactive. Using R version 3.6.1, CDR3 homology was evaluated through Levenshtein distances (stringdist) along with unrooted phylogenetic trees (ape). TCRdb passed the public sequencing reads through fastp at Q25 and MiXCR, retaining productive beta sequences. When rows share a CDR3 protein, they turn into one entry using the most common DNA and genes. TCRdb assigned the V and J calls; the authors' analysis was not used. This sample lists approximately 13,000 distinct CDR3 sequences; about 67% were detected once. Of the sample, around 7.4% is held by the ten largest clones.

This sequence was found in a human donor who had recovered from COVID-19. The V and J genes are TRBV6-4 and TRBJ2-3, and 9 junctional nucleotides match TRBD2. The sequencing sample was made of CD4+ T cells from blood, cultured in vitro. The nucleotides read TGTGCCAGCAGTCCGACTAGCGGAGGGGTAGATACGCAGTATTTT. This yields the protein CASSPTSGGVDTQYF.